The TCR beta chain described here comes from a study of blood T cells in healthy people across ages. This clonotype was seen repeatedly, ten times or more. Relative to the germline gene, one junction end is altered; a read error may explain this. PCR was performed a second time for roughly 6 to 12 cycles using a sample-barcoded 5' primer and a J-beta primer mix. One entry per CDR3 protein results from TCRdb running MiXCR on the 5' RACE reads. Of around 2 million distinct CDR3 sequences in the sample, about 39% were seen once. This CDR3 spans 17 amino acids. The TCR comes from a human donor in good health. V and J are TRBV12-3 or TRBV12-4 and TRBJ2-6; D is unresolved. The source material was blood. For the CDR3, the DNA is TGTGCCAGCAGCTTAGGGCAAGGAAACTCTGGGGCCAACGTCCTGACTTTC. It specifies CASSLGQGNSGANVLTF.